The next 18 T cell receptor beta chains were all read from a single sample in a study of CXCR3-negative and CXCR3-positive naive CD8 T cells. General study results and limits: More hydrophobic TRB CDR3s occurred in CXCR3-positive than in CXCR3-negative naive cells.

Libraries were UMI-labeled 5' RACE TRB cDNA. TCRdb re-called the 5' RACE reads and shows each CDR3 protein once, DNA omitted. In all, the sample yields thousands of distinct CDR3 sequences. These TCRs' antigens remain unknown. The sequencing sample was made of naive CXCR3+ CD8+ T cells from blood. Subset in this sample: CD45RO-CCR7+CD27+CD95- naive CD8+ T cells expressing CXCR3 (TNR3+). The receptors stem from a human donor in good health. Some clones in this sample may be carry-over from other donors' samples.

CDR3 sequence reads: CSARDTRNYGYTF. This rearrangement joins TRBV20-1 to TRBJ1-2; TCRdb names TRBD1, which stays unverified in the absence of DNA. Germline V lookup: CDR1 DFQATT, CDR2 SNEGSKA (reference sequence). The CDR3 runs to 13 residues.

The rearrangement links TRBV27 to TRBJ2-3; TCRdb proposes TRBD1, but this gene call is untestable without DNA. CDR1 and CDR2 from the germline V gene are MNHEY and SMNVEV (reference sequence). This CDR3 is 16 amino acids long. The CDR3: CASSTFWGEHTDTQYF.

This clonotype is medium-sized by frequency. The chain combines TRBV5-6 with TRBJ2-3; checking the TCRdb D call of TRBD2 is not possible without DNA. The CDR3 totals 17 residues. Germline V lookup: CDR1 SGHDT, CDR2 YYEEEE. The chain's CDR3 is CASSPELAGGRIDTQYF.

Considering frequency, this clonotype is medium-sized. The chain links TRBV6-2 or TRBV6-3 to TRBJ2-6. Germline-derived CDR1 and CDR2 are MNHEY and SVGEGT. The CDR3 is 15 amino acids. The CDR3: CASSYGPPGANVLTF.

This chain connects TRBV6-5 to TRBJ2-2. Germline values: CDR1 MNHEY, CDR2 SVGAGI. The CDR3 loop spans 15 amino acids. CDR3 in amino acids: CASSYSRTITGELFF.

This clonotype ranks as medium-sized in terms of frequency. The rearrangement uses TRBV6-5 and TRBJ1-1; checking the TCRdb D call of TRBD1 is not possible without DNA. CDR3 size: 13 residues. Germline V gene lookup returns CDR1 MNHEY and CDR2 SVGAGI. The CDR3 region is CASSYGGGTEAFF.

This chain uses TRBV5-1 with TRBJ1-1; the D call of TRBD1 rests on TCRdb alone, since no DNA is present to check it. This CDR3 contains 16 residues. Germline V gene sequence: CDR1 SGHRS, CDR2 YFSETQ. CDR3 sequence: CASSSAGGAGNTEAFF.

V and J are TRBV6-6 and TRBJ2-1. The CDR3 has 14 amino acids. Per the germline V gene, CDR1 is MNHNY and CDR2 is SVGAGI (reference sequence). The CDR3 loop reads CASSYSDSRYEQFF.

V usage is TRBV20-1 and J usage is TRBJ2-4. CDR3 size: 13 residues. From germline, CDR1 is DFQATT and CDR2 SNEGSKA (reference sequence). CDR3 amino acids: CSARPRAKNIQYF.

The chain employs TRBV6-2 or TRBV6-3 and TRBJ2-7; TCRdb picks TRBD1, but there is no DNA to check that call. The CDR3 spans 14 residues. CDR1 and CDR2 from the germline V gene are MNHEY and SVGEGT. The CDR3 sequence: CASSYSGGQGEQYF.

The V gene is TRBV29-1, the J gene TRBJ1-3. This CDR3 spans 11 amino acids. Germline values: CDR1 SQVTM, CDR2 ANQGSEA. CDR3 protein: CSVSFENTIYF. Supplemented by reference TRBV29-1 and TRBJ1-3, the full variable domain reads SAVISQKPSRDICQRGTSLTIQCQVDSQVTMMFWYRQQPGQSLTLIATANQGSEATYESGFVIDKFPISRPNLTFSTLTVSNMSPEDSSIYLCSVSFENTIYFGEGSWLTVV.

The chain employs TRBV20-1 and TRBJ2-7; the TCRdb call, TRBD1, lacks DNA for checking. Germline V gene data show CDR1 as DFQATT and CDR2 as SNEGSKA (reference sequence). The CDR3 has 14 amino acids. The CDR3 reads CSAETGGSSYEQYF.

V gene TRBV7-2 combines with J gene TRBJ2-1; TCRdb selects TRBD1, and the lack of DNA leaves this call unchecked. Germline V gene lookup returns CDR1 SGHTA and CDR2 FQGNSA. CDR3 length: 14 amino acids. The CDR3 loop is CASSLGLGGHEQFF.

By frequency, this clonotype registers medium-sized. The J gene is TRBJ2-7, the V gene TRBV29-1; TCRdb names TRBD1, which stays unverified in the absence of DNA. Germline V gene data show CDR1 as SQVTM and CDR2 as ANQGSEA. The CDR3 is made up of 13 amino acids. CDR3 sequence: CSVPGQGAHEQYF.

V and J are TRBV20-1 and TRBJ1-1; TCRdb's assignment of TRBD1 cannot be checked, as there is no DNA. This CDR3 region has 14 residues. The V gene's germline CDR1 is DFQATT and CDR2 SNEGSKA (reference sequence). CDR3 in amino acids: CSAREEGVLTEAFF.

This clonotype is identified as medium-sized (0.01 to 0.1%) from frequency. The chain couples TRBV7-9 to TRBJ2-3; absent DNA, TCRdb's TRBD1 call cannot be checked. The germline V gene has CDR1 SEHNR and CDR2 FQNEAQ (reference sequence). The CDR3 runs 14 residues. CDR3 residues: CASSPRQDTDTQYF. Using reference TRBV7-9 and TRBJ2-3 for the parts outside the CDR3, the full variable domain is DTGVSQNPRHKITKRGQNVTFRCDPISEHNRLYWYRQTLGQGPEFLTYFQNEAQLEKSRLLSDRFSAERPKGSFSTLEIQRTEQGDSAMYLCASSPRQDTDTQYFGPGTRLTVL.

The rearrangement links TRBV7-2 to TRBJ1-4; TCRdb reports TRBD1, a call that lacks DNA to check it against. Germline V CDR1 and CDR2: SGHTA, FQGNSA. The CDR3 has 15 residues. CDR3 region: CASSARQGYNEKLFF.

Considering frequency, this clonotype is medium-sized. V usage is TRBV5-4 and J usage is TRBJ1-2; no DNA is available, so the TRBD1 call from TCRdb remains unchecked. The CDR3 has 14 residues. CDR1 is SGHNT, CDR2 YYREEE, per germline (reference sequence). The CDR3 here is CASRASGAHYGYTF.